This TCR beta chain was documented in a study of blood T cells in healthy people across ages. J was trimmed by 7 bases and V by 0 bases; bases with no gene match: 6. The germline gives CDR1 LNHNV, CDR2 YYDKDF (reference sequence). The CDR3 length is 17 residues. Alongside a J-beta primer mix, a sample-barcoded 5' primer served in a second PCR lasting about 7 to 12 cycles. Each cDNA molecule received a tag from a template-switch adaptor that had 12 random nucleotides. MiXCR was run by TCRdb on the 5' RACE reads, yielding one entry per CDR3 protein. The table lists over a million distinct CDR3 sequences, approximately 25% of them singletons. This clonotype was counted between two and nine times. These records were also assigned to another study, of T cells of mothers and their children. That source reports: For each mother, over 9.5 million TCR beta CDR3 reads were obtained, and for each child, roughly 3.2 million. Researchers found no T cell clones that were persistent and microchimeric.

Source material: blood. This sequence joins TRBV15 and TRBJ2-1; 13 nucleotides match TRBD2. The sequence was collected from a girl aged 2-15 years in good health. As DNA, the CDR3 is TGTGCCACCAGCAGAGATCGAGGGACTAGCGGGAATAATGAGCAGTTCTTC. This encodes CATSRDRGTSGNNEQFF.